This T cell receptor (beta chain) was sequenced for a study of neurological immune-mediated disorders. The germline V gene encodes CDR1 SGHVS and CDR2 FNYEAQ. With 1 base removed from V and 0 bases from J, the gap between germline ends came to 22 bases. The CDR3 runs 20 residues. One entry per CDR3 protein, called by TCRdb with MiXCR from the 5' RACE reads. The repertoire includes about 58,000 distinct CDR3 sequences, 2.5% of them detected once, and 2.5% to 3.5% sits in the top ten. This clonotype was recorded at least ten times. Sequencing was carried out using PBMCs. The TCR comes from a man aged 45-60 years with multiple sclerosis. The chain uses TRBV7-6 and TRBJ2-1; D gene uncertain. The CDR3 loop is CASSLGGRVSRQGSYNEQFF. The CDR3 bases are TGTGCCAGCAGCTTAGGAGGTAGGGTTAGCCGCCAAGGCTCCTACAATGAGCAGTTCTTC.